This T cell receptor beta chain is from a study of memory CD8 T cells in hepatitis C reinfection. Whole-study context: Between 3 and 8 weeks after reinfection detection, peak samples were drawn.

Time point noted: peak reinfection, 3 to 8 weeks after reinfection detection. TCR sequencing was done directly ex vivo on sorted cells, without expansion in vitro. Donors were people who inject drugs in the Montreal HEPCO cohort. Unmatched junction bases numbered 2, after V lost 0 bases and J lost 4 bases. Germline assignment: CDR1 LGHNA and CDR2 YNFKEQ. The CDR3 is 15 residues long. Repertoires were generated with immunoSEQ multiplex PCR, while TCRdb's copy carries only in-frame clones and drops some. The sample yields tens of thousands of clones, over 75% seen once. The chain is built from TRBV4-2 and TRBJ2-5; 10 bases match TRBD2. This TCR was sampled from a man aged 18 to 29 with hepatitis C virus infection. The sequenced sample was naive CD8+ T cells sorted from blood. The CDR3 region is CASSQEEREGETQYF. The CDR3, as DNA: TGTGCCAGCAGCCAAGAAGAGCGGGAGGGAGAGACCCAGTACTTC.